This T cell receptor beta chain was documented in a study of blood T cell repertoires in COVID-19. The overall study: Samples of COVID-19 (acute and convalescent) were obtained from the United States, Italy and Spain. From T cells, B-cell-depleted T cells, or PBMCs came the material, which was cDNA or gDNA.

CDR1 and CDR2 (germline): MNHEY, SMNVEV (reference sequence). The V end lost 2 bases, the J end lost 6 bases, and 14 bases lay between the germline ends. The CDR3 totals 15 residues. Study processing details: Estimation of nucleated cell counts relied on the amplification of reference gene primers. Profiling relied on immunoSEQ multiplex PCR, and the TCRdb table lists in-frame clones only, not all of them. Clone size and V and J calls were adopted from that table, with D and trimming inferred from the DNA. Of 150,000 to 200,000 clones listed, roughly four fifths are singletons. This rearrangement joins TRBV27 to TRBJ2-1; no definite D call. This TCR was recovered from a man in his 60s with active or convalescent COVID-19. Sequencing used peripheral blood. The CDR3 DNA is TGTGCCAGCAGTTTACGGAGATTAGCCGGCAATGAGCAGTTCTTC. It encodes CASSLRRLAGNEQFF.